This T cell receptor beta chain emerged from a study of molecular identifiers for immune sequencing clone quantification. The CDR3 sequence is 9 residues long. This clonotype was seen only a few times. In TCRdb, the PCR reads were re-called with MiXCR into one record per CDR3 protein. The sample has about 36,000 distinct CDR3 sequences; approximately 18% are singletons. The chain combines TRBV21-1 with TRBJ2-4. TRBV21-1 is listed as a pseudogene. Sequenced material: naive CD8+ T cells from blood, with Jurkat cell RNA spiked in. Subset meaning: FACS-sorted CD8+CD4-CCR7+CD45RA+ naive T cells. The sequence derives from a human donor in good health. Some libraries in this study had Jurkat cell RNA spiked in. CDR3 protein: CASVNIQYF. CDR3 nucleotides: TGTGCCAGCGTAAACATTCAGTACTTC.